Listed below are T cell receptor beta chains from one sample, sequenced in a study of regulatory T cells in long-lasting Graves disease. TCRdb called the multiplex PCR reads again in MiXCR, with one record for every CDR3 protein. The data show a few hundred thousand distinct CDR3 sequences, roughly 15% seen once. The same specimen was also included in a second study, on T cells in Graves' hyperthyroidism and ophthalmopathy.

The specimen was peripheral blood mononuclear cells (PBMCs), collected at new diagnosis, from a patient treated with antithyroid drugs. These receptors came from a woman aged 40 to 50 with Graves disease. Both conserved end residues are part of each CDR3. Clone sizes are given selectively: once, few, many, or a class where the clone is expanded.

j_gene,abundance,v_gene,CDR3aa
TRBJ2-5,many,TRBV11-3,CASSFSGSPQETQYF
TRBJ2-7,many,TRBV7-6,CASSLGGMYEQYF
TRBJ2-1,NA,TRBV7-6,CASSLGSPGGNEQFF
TRBJ2-6,many,TRBV2,CASSITYGGPGANVLTF
TRBJ2-2,few,TRBV4-2,CASSQVTTGGVGELFF
TRBJ2-7,NA,TRBV6-1,CASSPMDSSYEQYF
TRBJ2-2,few,TRBV2,CASSRDRGPLTGELFF
TRBJ2-7,many,TRBV20-1,CSASREARSYEQYF
TRBJ2-1,NA,TRBV9,CASSVEITGGQFF
TRBJ2-3,many,TRBV5-5,CASSASLTPPDTQYF
TRBJ1-6,many,TRBV12-3/TRBV12-4,CASRQGGSPLHF
TRBJ2-3,many,TRBV20-1,CSARWTSGYPDTQYF
TRBJ2-1,NA,TRBV7-2,CASRLGSYNGQFF
TRBJ2-1,many,TRBV7-8,CASSWASGSRNNEQFF
TRBJ1-6,many,TRBV7-9,CASSLLRDNSPLHF
TRBJ2-7,NA,TRBV5-1,CASSAGSGRAYGQYF
TRBJ2-1,NA,TRBV18,CASSPQGVNEQFF
TRBJ1-5,NA,TRBV10-3,CAISDSPERPQHF
TRBJ1-3,many,TRBV12-5,CASGSILSGSINTIYF
TRBJ2-1,many,TRBV13,CASSPPLGDEQFF
TRBJ2-2,NA,TRBV5-1,CASSGRLANTGELFF
TRBJ2-1,many,TRBV10-3,CAIRRVGNEQFF
TRBJ2-7,many,TRBV20-1,CSARAPESYEQYF
TRBJ1-2,many,TRBV3-1,CASSETGKGYTF
TRBJ1-2,many,TRBV19,CASSSSPRGDYGYTF
TRBJ2-3,NA,TRBV2,CASSEGTSGRTYTDTQYF
TRBJ1-1,many,TRBV7-8,CASSPGTNTEAFF